Listed below are T cell receptor beta chains from one sample, sequenced in a study of T-cell reconstitution after alpha-beta-depleted transplantation in children. TCRdb fed the PCR reads into MiXCR, producing one record per CDR3 protein. The sample shows a few hundred thousand distinct CDR3 sequences, 20% to 30% of them seen only once. This specimen consisted of PBMCs, mostly from graft donor cells, obtained 180 days after TCRalphabeta/CD19-depleted stem cell transplant. Receptor source: a male patient between 10 and 17 years old who had a stem cell transplant for acute lymphoblastic leukemia, so the T cells may come from the graft donor. The CDR3 runs from the conserved cysteine through the conserved F or W. Each record gives: D gene, V gene, J gene, clone size, CDR3 protein, CDR3 DNA. D genes are given only for firm matches. Clone size, where shown, is once, few, many, or a class for clones that have expanded.

d_call: .
v_call: TRBV10-1
j_call: TRBJ2-1
clone_size: .
cdr3_aa: CASRKDYFYNEQFF
cdr3_nt: TGCGCCAGCAGGAAGGACTACTTCTACAATGAGCAGTTCTTC

d_call: .
v_call: TRBV7-2
j_call: TRBJ2-5
clone_size: few
cdr3_aa: CASSFLKGQYF
cdr3_nt: TGTGCCAGCAGCTTTTTAAAGGGCCAGTACTTC

d_call: .
v_call: TRBV5-1
j_call: TRBJ2-5
clone_size: .
cdr3_aa: CASSRAPLGVQETQYF
cdr3_nt: TGCGCCAGCAGCAGGGCCCCATTGGGGGTACAAGAGACCCAGTACTTC

d_call: .
v_call: TRBV7-2
j_call: TRBJ1-2
clone_size: .
cdr3_aa: CASSFIWDNGTF
cdr3_nt: TGTGCCAGCAGCTTTATTTGGGACAACGGGACCTTC

d_call: .
v_call: TRBV28
j_call: TRBJ2-6
clone_size: few
cdr3_aa: CASRKAPSGANVLTF
cdr3_nt: TGTGCCAGCAGGAAGGCTCCCTCTGGGGCCAACGTCCTGACTTTC

d_call: .
v_call: TRBV7-2
j_call: TRBJ2-7
clone_size: few
cdr3_aa: CASSSPSIALGVQYF
cdr3_nt: TGTGCCAGCAGCTCCCCGAGTATCGCTCTAGGAGTGCAGTACTTC

d_call: .
v_call: TRBV6-1
j_call: TRBJ2-5
clone_size: few
cdr3_aa: CASSTLTGFQETQYF
cdr3_nt: TGTGCCAGCAGTACCCTGACAGGTTTTCAAGAGACCCAGTACTTC

d_call: .
v_call: TRBV7-3
j_call: TRBJ2-3
clone_size: many
cdr3_aa: CASSPPHTDTQYF
cdr3_nt: TGTGCCAGCAGCCCCCCGCACACAGATACGCAGTATTTT

d_call: .
v_call: TRBV5-1
j_call: TRBJ1-5
clone_size: .
cdr3_aa: CASSLSHSGNQPQHF
cdr3_nt: TGCGCCAGCAGCTTGAGTCACAGCGGAAATCAGCCCCAGCATTTT

d_call: .
v_call: TRBV5-1
j_call: TRBJ2-7
clone_size: .
cdr3_aa: CASSPLFPSYEQYF
cdr3_nt: TGCGCCAGCAGCCCACTCTTCCCTAGCTACGAGCAGTACTTC

d_call: .
v_call: TRBV5-1
j_call: TRBJ1-4
clone_size: few
cdr3_aa: CASSSRYEGEKLFF
cdr3_nt: TGCGCCAGCAGCTCCCGTTATGAGGGGGAAAAACTGTTTTTT

d_call: TRBD2
v_call: TRBV20-1
j_call: TRBJ2-1
clone_size: .
cdr3_aa: CSARSGTSGNEQFF
cdr3_nt: TGCAGTGCTAGATCAGGGACTAGCGGTAATGAGCAGTTCTTC

d_call: .
v_call: TRBV5-6
j_call: TRBJ1-1
clone_size: .
cdr3_aa: CASSLRQSFNTEAFF
cdr3_nt: TGTGCCAGCAGCTTGCGGCAGTCCTTCAACACTGAAGCTTTCTTT

d_call: .
v_call: TRBV21-1
j_call: TRBJ2-1
clone_size: few
cdr3_aa: CASTDRPSSTYNEQFF
cdr3_nt: TGTGCCAGCACCGACAGGCCCTCTTCCACCTACAATGAGCAGTTCTTC

d_call: .
v_call: TRBV2
j_call: TRBJ2-7
clone_size: .
cdr3_aa: CASKRRSVYEQYF
cdr3_nt: TGTGCCAGCAAGAGGCGCTCCGTCTACGAGCAGTACTTC

d_call: .
v_call: TRBV5-1
j_call: TRBJ2-1
clone_size: many
cdr3_aa: CASSIRVSSYNEQFF
cdr3_nt: TGCGCCAGCAGCATCAGGGTTAGCTCCTACAATGAGCAGTTCTTC

d_call: TRBD2
v_call: TRBV11-1
j_call: TRBJ2-1
clone_size: few
cdr3_aa: CASSLPSSGGRASGNHNEQFF
cdr3_nt: TGTGCCAGCAGCTTACCCTCCTCAGGCGGGAGGGCCAGCGGGAATCACAATGAGCAGTTCTTC